Included here is one T cell receptor (beta chain) sequence, with context. CDR1 MGHRA and CDR2 YSYEKL come from the germline V gene. The V and J ends lost 0 bases and 2 bases respectively, with 14 bases between them. This CDR3 has 16 residues. This specimen belongs to a study of blood T cell repertoires in COVID-19. The wider study: The United States, Italy and Spain were the sources of the acute and convalescent COVID-19 samples.

Measured with immunoSEQ multiplex PCR; TCRdb has only the in-frame clones, and not every one. The sample contains 350,000 to 450,000 clones, roughly 90% of which appear only once. Sequencing was done on a sample of peripheral blood. The chain combines TRBV4-1 with TRBJ2-7; a weak D match, TRBD1 (6 bases). The receptor comes from a man between 40 and 49 years old with acute or convalescent COVID-19. CDR3 residues: CASSQDTRSGAYEQYF. Written as DNA, the CDR3 is TGCGCCAGCAGCCAAGATACGCGGTCAGGGGCCTACGAGCAGTACTTC.